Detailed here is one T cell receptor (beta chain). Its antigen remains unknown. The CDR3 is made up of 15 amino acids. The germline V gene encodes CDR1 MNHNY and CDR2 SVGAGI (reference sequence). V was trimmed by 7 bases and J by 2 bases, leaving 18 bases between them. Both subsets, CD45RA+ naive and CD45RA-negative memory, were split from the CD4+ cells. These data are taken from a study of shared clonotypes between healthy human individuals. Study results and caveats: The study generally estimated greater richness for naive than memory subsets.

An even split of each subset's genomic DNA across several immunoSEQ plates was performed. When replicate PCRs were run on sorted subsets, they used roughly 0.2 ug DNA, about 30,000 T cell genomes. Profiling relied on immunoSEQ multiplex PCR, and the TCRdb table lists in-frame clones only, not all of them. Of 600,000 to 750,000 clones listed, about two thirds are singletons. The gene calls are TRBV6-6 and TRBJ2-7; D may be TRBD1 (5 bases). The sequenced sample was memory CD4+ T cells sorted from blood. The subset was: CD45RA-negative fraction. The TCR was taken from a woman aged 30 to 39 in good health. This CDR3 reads CASKRGSLGPYEQYF. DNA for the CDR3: TGTGCCAGCAAAAGGGGCAGCCTAGGACCCTACGAGCAGTACTTC.